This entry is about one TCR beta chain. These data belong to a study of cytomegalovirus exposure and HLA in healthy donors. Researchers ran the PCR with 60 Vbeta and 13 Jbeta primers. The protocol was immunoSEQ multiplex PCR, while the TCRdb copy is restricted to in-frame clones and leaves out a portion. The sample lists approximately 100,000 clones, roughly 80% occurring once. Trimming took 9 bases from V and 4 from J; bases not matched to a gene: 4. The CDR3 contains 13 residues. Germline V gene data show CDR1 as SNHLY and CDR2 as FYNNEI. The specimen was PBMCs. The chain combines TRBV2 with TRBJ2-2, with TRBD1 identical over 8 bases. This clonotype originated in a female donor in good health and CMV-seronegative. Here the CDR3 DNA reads TGTGCCAGTCGACAGGGGTCCACCGGGGAGCTGTTTTTT. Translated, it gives CASRQGSTGELFF.